This entry concerns a single TCR beta chain. This clone has a handful of counts. Its target antigen remains unknown. Base qualities were left out, and no much larger clone turns up one base away. This record belongs to a study of blood T cell repertoires in COVID-19 (dated by TCRdb to 2018 to 2020). At the level of the whole study: Samples covering the acute and convalescent phases of COVID-19 were provided by collaborators in the United States, Italy and Spain. The prospective study material was composed of cDNA or gDNA derived from T cells, B-cell-depleted T cells, or PBMCs. Deeply sampled blood TCRbeta repertoires from subjects exposed to, actively infected with, or recovered from COVID-19 were included in the dataset. The repertoires were made available in a free public database intended to serve as a resource for research on the immune response to SARS-CoV-2. Samples came from the ongoing ImmuneRACE study (first 160 participants) plus 1,254 subjects from 6 global collaborators. A de-identified subject ID, COVID-19 status, age in years and sex were almost always included in the sample metadata. Where HLA class I and class II types were available, the types were taken from metadata supplied by the sample provider, not from assay-based typing. Overall study outcomes, separate from this receptor: The quantity of clinical and demographic metadata differed by source and by participant and was supplied without curation.

The immunoSEQ Assay, a bias-controlled multiplex PCR, was used to amplify TCRbeta CDR3 regions from genomic DNA. Turning to the authors' computational methods: The number of nucleated cells in each sample was estimated from the amplification of reference gene primers within the assay. To quantify the absolute abundance of each unique TCRbeta CDR3 rearrangement, sequence reads were collapsed and filtered. For each sample, productive Simpson clonality was calculated by taking the square root of Simpson's diversity index across productive rearrangements. In its TCRdb copy, this immuneACCESS table keeps in-frame sequences only and misses some clones. Where compared with another copy, unresolved V genes explain less than half of these, and the others have no known cause. Clone size and V and J calls were adopted from that table, with D and trimming inferred from the DNA. In all, the sample holds approximately 170,000 clones, and around 82% of those were seen once. The ten largest clonotypes hold roughly 1.1% of the sample.

Another Seattle source contributed samples from volunteer blood donors who had recovered from COVID-19. The collaborating institutions used their own protocols to collect whole blood in K2EDTA tubes. For TCRbeta analysis, collaborator samples were shipped as frozen whole blood, as isolated PBMCs, or as DNA extracted from either sample type. CDR3 length: 12 amino acids, cysteine to phenylalanine. The CDR3 DNA has 36 bases and is translated from base 1. From V the trimming removes 4 bases and from J it removes 3 bases, while the gene matches leave 0 bases of the junction unaccounted for. The CDR1 and CDR2 encoded by the germline V gene are MNHEY and SVGEGT.

The sample consisted of peripheral blood. The sequence derives from a man between 60 and 75 years old who had recovered from COVID-19. The chain uses TRBV6-2 or TRBV6-3 and TRBJ2-7; 7 bases in between match TRBD2. Here the CDR3 is given as CASSWDYYEQYF. The DNA sequence is as follows: TGTGCCAGCAGTTGGGACTACTACGAGCAGTACTTC.